The text below deals with one TCR beta chain. The antigen remains undetermined. Using its own MiXCR run on the reads, TCRdb lists one record per CDR3 protein. The sample contains around 5,700 distinct CDR3 sequences, around a third of which appear only once. The data were obtained in a study of type 1 regulatory T cells. Study summary: T-allo10 is a Tr1-enriched, alloantigen-specific CD4 T cell product made in vitro.

This CDR3 spans 15 amino acids. Trimming took off 3 bases at V and 7 bases at J, with 16 bases between the two ends. Germline CDR1 reads MRHNA; CDR2 reads SNTAGT. General observations from the study: Compared with non-type 1 regulatory T cells, type 1 regulatory T cells showed a more restricted TCR repertoire.

This chain links TRBV6-4 with TRBJ2-1; D is possibly TRBD1 or TRBD2 (5 bases each). The receptor's source is a human donor in good health. Input material: cultured type 1 regulatory T (Tr1) cells, either the whole culture or a sorted fraction (not recorded which). CDR3 loop: CASSEGAGRSNEQFF. The CDR3 DNA sequence: TGTGCCAGCAGTGAAGGGGCGGGTAGGTCTAATGAGCAGTTCTTC.